The rows below give T cell receptor beta chains drawn from one sample of a study of CD4 and CD8 cells across lung adenocarcinoma regions. A single record per CDR3 protein comes from TCRdb applying MiXCR to the PCR reads. The sample includes some 7,700 distinct CDR3 sequences, around 41% of them seen just once. Sequenced input: CD4+ T cells from the margin of a lung tumor. The receptor source for this set is a male donor with lung adenocarcinoma. The CD4 and CD8 labels of this study may be unreliable. Both conserved end residues are part of each CDR3. Fields, in order: V gene, D gene, clone size, J gene, CDR3 length, CDR3 DNA, CDR3 protein. The D gene is left open where the match is weak. Clone size appears in some rows only: once, few, many, or a class for an expanded clone.

v_call: TRBV6-1; d_call: -; clone_size: -; j_call: TRBJ2-7; cdr3_length: 11; cdr3_nt: TGTGCCAGCAGTCTCATCTACGAGCAGTACTTC; cdr3_aa: CASSLIYEQYF
v_call: TRBV25-1; d_call: -; clone_size: few; j_call: TRBJ1-1; cdr3_length: 12; cdr3_nt: TGTGCCAGCACGCCGGGGAACACTGAAGCTTTCTTT; cdr3_aa: CASTPGNTEAFF
v_call: TRBV10-3; d_call: TRBD1; clone_size: few; j_call: TRBJ2-3; cdr3_length: 15; cdr3_nt: TGTGCCATCAGTGATATAAGGGGGCAATCAGATACGCAGTATTTT; cdr3_aa: CAISDIRGQSDTQYF
v_call: TRBV6-1; d_call: TRBD1; clone_size: -; j_call: TRBJ2-5; cdr3_length: 16; cdr3_nt: TGTGCCAGCAGTGAATTGCCAGGGGGAGCCCCCGATCGGCAGTACTTC; cdr3_aa: CASSELPGGAPDRQYF
v_call: TRBV6-1; d_call: TRBD1; clone_size: medium-sized; j_call: TRBJ2-3; cdr3_length: 18; cdr3_nt: TGTGCCAGCAGTGAACTTGCTTGGACAGGCCAAAGCACAGATACGCAGTATTTT; cdr3_aa: CASSELAWTGQSTDTQYF
v_call: TRBV18; d_call: TRBD1; clone_size: few; j_call: TRBJ2-3; cdr3_length: 15; cdr3_nt: TGTGCCAGCTCACCAACAGGGGAACCCACAGATACGCAGTATTTT; cdr3_aa: CASSPTGEPTDTQYF
v_call: TRBV6-1; d_call: TRBD1; clone_size: once; j_call: TRBJ2-5; cdr3_length: 15; cdr3_nt: TGTGCCAGCAGCCCGGGACAGGGGAACGGAGAGACCCAGTACTTC; cdr3_aa: CASSPGQGNGETQYF
v_call: TRBV6-2/TRBV6-3; d_call: -; clone_size: -; j_call: TRBJ2-3; cdr3_length: 13; cdr3_nt: TGTGCCACGGGGGTGAGTGGCGGGACCACGCAGTATTTC; cdr3_aa: CATGVSGGTTQYF
v_call: TRBV6-1; d_call: TRBD1; clone_size: many; j_call: TRBJ1-2; cdr3_length: 14; cdr3_nt: TGTGCCAGCAGTCCCGACAGGGCAAGGGGTGGCTACACCTTC; cdr3_aa: CASSPDRARGGYTF
v_call: TRBV3-1; d_call: TRBD1; clone_size: -; j_call: TRBJ1-3; cdr3_length: 16; cdr3_nt: TGTGCCAGCAGCCGGGACAGCTACTACTCTGGAAACACCATATATTTT; cdr3_aa: CASSRDSYYSGNTIYF
v_call: TRBV9; d_call: -; clone_size: -; j_call: TRBJ2-5; cdr3_length: 14; cdr3_nt: TGTGCCAGCAGCCCTGGTTACGGGTGGGAGACCCAGTACTTC; cdr3_aa: CASSPGYGWETQYF
v_call: TRBV6-7; d_call: -; clone_size: -; j_call: TRBJ2-1; cdr3_length: 17; cdr3_nt: TGTGCCAGCAGTTACTCGACCAGGGACGACTCCTACAATGAGCAGTTCTTC; cdr3_aa: CASSYSTRDDSYNEQFF
v_call: TRBV6-1; d_call: -; clone_size: medium-sized; j_call: TRBJ2-1; cdr3_length: 13; cdr3_nt: TGTGCCAGCAGAGACGGGACGAAAGGAGGGCAGTTCTTC; cdr3_aa: CASRDGTKGGQFF
v_call: TRBV6-5; d_call: TRBD1; clone_size: medium-sized; j_call: TRBJ2-1; cdr3_length: 19; cdr3_nt: TGTGCCAGCAGTTACCACAGGGGGAGTTCAAAGGGGAATTACAATGAGCAGTTCTTC; cdr3_aa: CASSYHRGSSKGNYNEQFF
v_call: TRBV6-5; d_call: -; clone_size: medium-sized; j_call: TRBJ2-3; cdr3_length: 12; cdr3_nt: TGTGCCAGCTCCTTAGCGGCAGATACGCAGTATTTT; cdr3_aa: CASSLAADTQYF
v_call: TRBV10-1; d_call: -; clone_size: -; j_call: TRBJ2-1; cdr3_length: 14; cdr3_nt: TGCGCCAGCAGCGATTCCCTAGGCATCGATGAGCAGTTCTTC; cdr3_aa: CASSDSLGIDEQFF
v_call: TRBV11-1; d_call: -; clone_size: few; j_call: TRBJ2-1; cdr3_length: 19; cdr3_nt: TGTGCCAGCAGCTACGTACCCGTCGGACAGGCCGGGGGGAACAATGAGCAGTTCTTC; cdr3_aa: CASSYVPVGQAGGNNEQFF
v_call: TRBV10-1; d_call: -; clone_size: -; j_call: TRBJ2-1; cdr3_length: 14; cdr3_nt: TGCGCCAGCATCATCCGGACAATTTACAATGAGCAGTTCTTC; cdr3_aa: CASIIRTIYNEQFF
v_call: TRBV7-2; d_call: -; clone_size: -; j_call: TRBJ2-5; cdr3_length: 14; cdr3_nt: TGTGCCAGCAGCTTAGCCGCCGGCCAAGACACCCAGTACTTC; cdr3_aa: CASSLAAGQDTQYF
v_call: TRBV27; d_call: -; clone_size: -; j_call: TRBJ2-7; cdr3_length: 17; cdr3_nt: TGTGCCAGCAGTGGGACGGGGGAATGGGCAGGGGCCTACGAGCAGTACTTC; cdr3_aa: CASSGTGEWAGAYEQYF
v_call: TRBV10-2; d_call: -; clone_size: -; j_call: TRBJ1-1; cdr3_length: 14; cdr3_nt: TGCGCCAGCAGTGTTGGCAGGAGGAACACTGAAGCTTTCTTT; cdr3_aa: CASSVGRRNTEAFF
v_call: TRBV27; d_call: TRBD1; clone_size: many; j_call: TRBJ1-1; cdr3_length: 12; cdr3_nt: TGTGCCAGCAGGGGGACAGGGAGGGAAGCTTTCTTT; cdr3_aa: CASRGTGREAFF
v_call: TRBV7-2; d_call: -; clone_size: many; j_call: TRBJ1-5; cdr3_length: 15; cdr3_nt: TGTGCCAGCAGCCTCCGGGACGGGGGGGATCAGCCCCAGCATTTT; cdr3_aa: CASSLRDGGDQPQHF
v_call: TRBV7-2; d_call: -; clone_size: -; j_call: TRBJ2-5; cdr3_length: 14; cdr3_nt: TGTGCGGGCATCGGGGACCGTGGCCTCGATACCCAGTACTTC; cdr3_aa: CAGIGDRGLDTQYF
v_call: TRBV27; d_call: TRBD1; clone_size: medium-sized; j_call: TRBJ2-7; cdr3_length: 13; cdr3_nt: TGTGCCAGCAGTTTATATACAGGGGTGGAGCAGTACTTC; cdr3_aa: CASSLYTGVEQYF
v_call: TRBV20-1; d_call: -; clone_size: -; j_call: TRBJ2-7; cdr3_length: 14; cdr3_nt: TGCAGTGCTTCTAATTCGCGAGACTACCTCGAGCAGTACTTC; cdr3_aa: CSASNSRDYLEQYF
v_call: TRBV6-1; d_call: -; clone_size: -; j_call: TRBJ2-5; cdr3_length: 13; cdr3_nt: TGTGCCAGCAGAGGGGTTGATGCAGAGACCCAGTACTTC; cdr3_aa: CASRGVDAETQYF
v_call: TRBV6-4; d_call: TRBD2; clone_size: once; j_call: TRBJ2-7; cdr3_length: 19; cdr3_nt: TGTGCCAGCAGTCTCACGGCGGCTAGCGGGGGACCGGGCAAAGATACGCAGTACTTC; cdr3_aa: CASSLTAASGGPGKDTQYF
v_call: TRBV4-1; d_call: -; clone_size: few; j_call: TRBJ2-1; cdr3_length: 16; cdr3_nt: TGCGCCAGCAGCCACTTGGACCCTGCCGGTCGCAATGAGCAGTTCTTC; cdr3_aa: CASSHLDPAGRNEQFF
v_call: TRBV5-4; d_call: TRBD2; clone_size: many; j_call: TRBJ2-5; cdr3_length: 15; cdr3_nt: TGTGCCAGCAGCTTGAAGGCTGGACTAGTAGAGACCCAGTACTTC; cdr3_aa: CASSLKAGLVETQYF
v_call: TRBV7-9; d_call: -; clone_size: few; j_call: TRBJ2-7; cdr3_length: 14; cdr3_nt: TGTGCCAGCAGCTTATCTGGACTGGACTACGAGCAGTACTTC; cdr3_aa: CASSLSGLDYEQYF
v_call: TRBV27; d_call: -; clone_size: -; j_call: TRBJ2-5; cdr3_length: 15; cdr3_nt: TGTGCCAGGGGTTTAGGGGGGTCTGGCCAAGATACCCAGTACTTT; cdr3_aa: CARGLGGSGQDTQYF
v_call: TRBV11-3; d_call: -; clone_size: few; j_call: TRBJ2-1; cdr3_length: 14; cdr3_nt: TGTGCCAGCAGCTTAGGGCCCCTTGACGATGAGCAGTTCTTC; cdr3_aa: CASSLGPLDDEQFF
v_call: TRBV6-1; d_call: -; clone_size: -; j_call: TRBJ2-3; cdr3_length: 16; cdr3_nt: TGTGCCAGCAGTGAAAGGGGACTGAGGGCCACAAATACGCAGTATTTC; cdr3_aa: CASSERGLRATNTQYF
v_call: TRBV9; d_call: TRBD2; clone_size: -; j_call: TRBJ2-5; cdr3_length: 17; cdr3_nt: TGTGCCAGCAGCGAGGGGACTAGCGGGGGGGCCGGAGAGACCCAGTACTTC; cdr3_aa: CASSEGTSGGAGETQYF
v_call: TRBV6-5; d_call: TRBD2; clone_size: medium-sized; j_call: TRBJ2-3; cdr3_length: 13; cdr3_nt: TGTGCCAGCAGTTACTCCCGACTAGCGACGCAGTATTTT; cdr3_aa: CASSYSRLATQYF
v_call: TRBV6-5; d_call: -; clone_size: -; j_call: TRBJ2-5; cdr3_length: 14; cdr3_nt: TGTGCCAGCAGTTATGAGAAGGGGAGGCAGACCCAGTACTTC; cdr3_aa: CASSYEKGRQTQYF
v_call: TRBV4-2; d_call: -; clone_size: few; j_call: TRBJ2-3; cdr3_length: 12; cdr3_nt: TGTGCCAGCAGCATCCGTGCGGATACGCAGTATTTT; cdr3_aa: CASSIRADTQYF
v_call: TRBV6-1; d_call: -; clone_size: -; j_call: TRBJ2-3; cdr3_length: 16; cdr3_nt: TGTGCCAGCAGGGCTTTCGGGGGCGGTGGCACAGATACCCAGTATTTT; cdr3_aa: CASRAFGGGGTDTQYF
v_call: TRBV7-2; d_call: TRBD2; clone_size: many; j_call: TRBJ2-5; cdr3_length: 15; cdr3_nt: TGTGCCAGCAGCGCCGATCTAGCGGGGGGGAAGACCCAGTACTTC; cdr3_aa: CASSADLAGGKTQYF
v_call: TRBV6-1; d_call: -; clone_size: -; j_call: TRBJ2-3; cdr3_length: 11; cdr3_nt: TGTGCCGGGGGGGGGGGGGGCGAGCAGTACTTT; cdr3_aa: CAGGGGGEQYF
v_call: TRBV7-8; d_call: -; clone_size: once; j_call: TRBJ2-2; cdr3_length: 17; cdr3_nt: TGTGCCAGCAGCCTAGAAATCCGGACAAGCGTCACCGGGGAGCTGTTTTTT; cdr3_aa: CASSLEIRTSVTGELFF
v_call: TRBV11-2; d_call: -; clone_size: -; j_call: TRBJ2-7; cdr3_length: 13; cdr3_nt: TGTGCCAGCAGCTTAGATCGGTCTGGCGAGCAGTACTTC; cdr3_aa: CASSLDRSGEQYF
v_call: TRBV6-5; d_call: TRBD2; clone_size: large; j_call: TRBJ2-7; cdr3_length: 16; cdr3_nt: TGTGCCAGCAGTCCCCTAAGTAGCGGGAGGGCCTACGAGCAGTACTTC; cdr3_aa: CASSPLSSGRAYEQYF
v_call: TRBV4-3; d_call: -; clone_size: many; j_call: TRBJ2-2; cdr3_length: 18; cdr3_nt: TGCGCCAGCAGCCAAGTAATGTCAGGCTTAGCGAACACCGGGGAGCTGTTTTTT; cdr3_aa: CASSQVMSGLANTGELFF
v_call: TRBV12-3/TRBV12-4; d_call: TRBD1; clone_size: medium-sized; j_call: TRBJ2-1; cdr3_length: 11; cdr3_nt: TGTGCCAGCAGTCTTCGGACAGGGGGGTTCTTC; cdr3_aa: CASSLRTGGFF
v_call: TRBV10-2; d_call: -; clone_size: -; j_call: TRBJ2-3; cdr3_length: 16; cdr3_nt: TGCGCCAGCGCGGGGTCCGGGGGCCGGGACCAAGAGACCCAGTATTTT; cdr3_aa: CASAGSGGRDQETQYF
v_call: TRBV27; d_call: TRBD2; clone_size: -; j_call: TRBJ2-5; cdr3_length: 17; cdr3_nt: TGTCCAGGCGGTCTCTCTTCATACGGGACTAGCGGTGAGACCCAGTACTTC; cdr3_aa: CPGGLSSYGTSGETQYF
v_call: TRBV6-1; d_call: -; clone_size: medium-sized; j_call: TRBJ2-7; cdr3_length: 12; cdr3_nt: TGTGCCAGCAGCTCCCTCAGGCGTGAGCAGTACTTC; cdr3_aa: CASSSLRREQYF
v_call: TRBV6-1; d_call: -; clone_size: -; j_call: TRBJ2-1; cdr3_length: 15; cdr3_nt: TGTGCCAGCAGTGAAGCAGACGACGGGCCCTACGAGCAGTTCTTC; cdr3_aa: CASSEADDGPYEQFF
v_call: TRBV6-1; d_call: -; clone_size: medium-sized; j_call: TRBJ2-7; cdr3_length: 13; cdr3_nt: TGTGCCAGCGGAGAGGGACTCTCCTACGAGCAGTACTTC; cdr3_aa: CASGEGLSYEQYF
v_call: TRBV6-1; d_call: TRBD1; clone_size: medium-sized; j_call: TRBJ2-3; cdr3_length: 15; cdr3_nt: TGTGCCAGCATCAAACAGGGGTGGACGACAGATACGCAGTATTTT; cdr3_aa: CASIKQGWTTDTQYF
v_call: TRBV6-1; d_call: -; clone_size: -; j_call: TRBJ2-7; cdr3_length: 14; cdr3_nt: TGTGCCAGCAGTGTGGGCCCTGAAGGTGACGAGCAGTACTTC; cdr3_aa: CASSVGPEGDEQYF
v_call: TRBV27; d_call: TRBD1; clone_size: few; j_call: TRBJ2-2; cdr3_length: 13; cdr3_nt: TGTGCCAGCAGAGGGACAGGCACCGGGGCGCAGTTTTTT; cdr3_aa: CASRGTGTGAQFF
v_call: TRBV6-1; d_call: -; clone_size: few; j_call: TRBJ2-6; cdr3_length: 14; cdr3_nt: TGTGCCAGCACGACGCCCCCTGGGGCCAACGTCCTGACTTTC; cdr3_aa: CASTTPPGANVLTF
v_call: TRBV27; d_call: -; clone_size: -; j_call: TRBJ2-1; cdr3_length: 14; cdr3_nt: TGTGCCAGCAGTTCCTCGGGACTTTACAATGAGCAGTTCTTC; cdr3_aa: CASSSSGLYNEQFF
v_call: TRBV6-1; d_call: -; clone_size: once; j_call: TRBJ2-5; cdr3_length: 16; cdr3_nt: TGTGCCAGCAGTGGGCTCGGTCGGGGGTTCCAAGAGACCCAGTATTTC; cdr3_aa: CASSGLGRGFQETQYF